Below are 14 T cell receptor beta chains sequenced from a single sample in a study of T cells in Graves' hyperthyroidism and ophthalmopathy. The investigators amplified TCR beta CDR3 regions from RNA transcripts. In the first-round RT-PCR of the TCR CDR3, the HTBI primer set was used. From the multiplex PCR reads, TCRdb called clonotypes with MiXCR, one entry per CDR3 protein. Among a few hundred thousand distinct CDR3 sequences listed, approximately 21% were seen once. What was sequenced was blood. Receptors originate from a man aged 30-40 years with Graves' ophthalmopathy.

This clonotype has more than one count but fewer than ten. The chain recombines TRBV12-3 or TRBV12-4 with TRBJ1-5, with 9 positions matching TRBD1. The J segment lost 4 bases and the V segment lost 4 bases, leaving 8 bases of the junction unmatched. The CDR3 extends over 16 amino acids. The CDR3 sequence: CASSWGTGTRNQPQHF. The DNA for the CDR3 is TGTGCCAGCAGTTGGGGGACAGGGACGAGGAATCAGCCCCAGCATTTT.

The chain carries TRBV6-9 and TRBJ1-1; D is undetermined. CDR1 and CDR2 from the germline V gene are MNHGY and SVAAGI. Trimming took 3 bases from V and 4 from J, leaving 15 bases between them. There are 15 residues in the CDR3. DNA of the CDR3: TGTGCCAGCAGTTACGGCGCCCTTAAGGGCACTGAAGCTTTCTTT. As protein: CASSYGALKGTEAFF.

The chain uses TRBV6-5 and TRBJ2-7; 9 bases fit TRBD1. CDR3 length equals 14 residues. The V segment lost 6 bases and the J segment 3 bases; nucleotides outside the gene matches: 6. From germline, CDR1 is MNHEY and CDR2 SVGAGI. In DNA, the CDR3 is TGTGCCAGCAGATACGGGGACAGGGACTACGAGCAGTACTTC. It specifies CASRYGDRDYEQYF.

Regarding this clonotype: This CDR3 is missing its conserved last phenylalanine or tryptophan, likely due to a read error. The DNA of the CDR3 is TGCGCCAGCAGCTTCCCGGCGGGGGAGCAGTACCTC. Its translation is CASSFPAGEQYL. This chain joins TRBV5-1 and TRBJ2-7, with D maybe TRBD2 (6 bases). The ends were cut back, 2 bases at V and 7 bases at J, with 10 bases in the middle. The CDR3 consists of 12 residues. CDR1 is SGHRS, CDR2 YFSETQ, per germline.

This clonotype was picked up many times. The J gene is TRBJ2-7, the V gene TRBV2; no clear D. Germline CDR1 SNHLY, CDR2 FYNNEI. The CDR3 contains 13 residues. Trimming removed 3 bases at V and 4 bases at J, with 10 bases between. The DNA for the CDR3 is TGTGCCAGCAGTGACGGTGTGTCGTACGAGCAGTACTTC. Translated, it gives CASSDGVSYEQYF.

The chain employs TRBV3-1 and TRBJ2-7; 8 bases line up with TRBD2. This CDR3 contains 16 residues. Looked up from germline, CDR1 is LGHDT and CDR2 is YNNKEL (reference sequence). V was pared by 0 bases and J by 3 bases, with 7 bases of the junction left unmatched. This CDR3 reads CASSQDIVAGSYEQYF. Here the CDR3 DNA reads TGTGCCAGCAGCCAAGATATAGTAGCGGGAAGCTACGAGCAGTACTTC.

This clonotype was picked up a small number of times. J is TRBJ1-5 and V is TRBV20-1, with 9 nucleotides matching TRBD1. V gave up 2 bases and J gave up 7 bases; unmatched junction bases: 9. CDR3 length: 15 residues. CDR1 is DFQATT, CDR2 SNEGSKA, per germline (reference sequence). CDR3 bases: TGCAGTGCTAGATCTACAGGGGGCATCCAGCAGCCCCAGCATTTT. Translated: CSARSTGGIQQPQHF.

The V gene is TRBV18, the J gene TRBJ1-2; TRBD1 might be the D (5 bases). Trimming pared 8 bases from V and 6 bases from J, leaving 16 bases between. The CDR3 covers 13 residues. Per the germline V gene, CDR1 is KGHSH and CDR2 is LQKENI. This CDR3 reads CASSLEGLDGYTF. Here the CDR3 DNA reads TGTGCCAGCAGCTTAGAGGGGTTGGATGGCTACACCTTC.

This rearrangement joins TRBV6-5 to TRBJ1-2; 11 nucleotides line up with TRBD1. From germline, CDR1 is MNHEY and CDR2 SVGAGI. This CDR3 region has 14 residues. V lost 2 bases, J lost 10 bases, and 6 bases stayed unmatched. DNA for the CDR3: TGTGCCAGCAGTTACGACGGGACAGGGGGGGACTACACCTTC. It yields the protein CASSYDGTGGDYTF.

This clonotype showed up just a few times. The chain couples TRBV18 to TRBJ2-7, with 9 bases identical to TRBD2. The trim removed 6 bases at V and 4 bases at J, leaving 10 bases unmatched. This CDR3 has 15 residues. CDR1 and CDR2 from the germline V gene are KGHSH and LQKENI. The CDR3, as DNA: TGTGCCAGCTCTCCCAGGGTAGCGGGAGATTACGAGCAGTACTTC. Its translation is CASSPRVAGDYEQYF.

This clonotype has only a few counts. CDR3 sequence reads: CASSPNRVDEQFF. The CDR3 DNA reads as TGTGCCAGCAGTCCCAACAGGGTAGATGAGCAGTTCTTC. V and J are TRBV27 and TRBJ2-1; TRBD1 is a possible D gene (6 bases). The V end was cut by 5 bases, the J end by 8 bases, with 13 bases between. CDR3 size: 13 residues. The V gene's germline CDR1 is MNHEY and CDR2 SMNVEV (reference sequence).

This clonotype was detected once. This sequence joins TRBV20-1 and TRBJ2-3, with 9 bases aligning to TRBD1. The CDR3 runs 16 residues. In germline, CDR1 is DFQATT, CDR2 SNEGSKA (reference sequence). The junction had 13 bases not matched to a gene; V was cut back by 3 bases and J by 6 bases. CDR3 in amino acids: CSARPQDRGGGDTQYF. In DNA form, the CDR3 reads TGCAGTGCTAGGCCTCAGGACAGGGGTGGGGGGGATACGCAGTATTTT.

This clonotype turned up a few times. This chain uses TRBV5-1 with TRBJ2-1; 7 positions agree with TRBD2. CDR1 and CDR2 (germline): SGHRS, YFSETQ. This CDR3 is 17 amino acids long. Germline trimming cut 4 bases from V and 8 bases from J; bases unmatched to any gene: 18. CDR3 DNA sequence: TGCGCCAGCAGCATGCAAGTCGGTGGCGGGAGATTTGATGAGCAGTTCTTC. Protein: CASSMQVGGGRFDEQFF.

This chain uses TRBV19 with TRBJ2-1; D could derive from TRBD1 or TRBD2 (5 bases each). The CDR3 sequence is 17 residues long. Germline CDR1 LNHDA, CDR2 SQIVND (reference sequence). Between the trimmed V and J ends, which lost 6 bases and 0 bases, there was a span of 18 bases. The CDR3 here is CASSLPSGTRSYNEQFF. CDR3 coding DNA: TGTGCCAGTAGCTTACCTTCCGGGACCCGCTCCTACAATGAGCAGTTCTTC. Full variable domain (rest looked up from reference TRBV19 and TRBJ2-1): DGGITQSPKYLFRKEGQNVTLSCEQNLNHDAMYWYRQDPGQGLRLIYYSQIVNDFQKGDIAEGYSVSREKKESFPLTVTSAQKNPTAFYLCASSLPSGTRSYNEQFFGPGTRLTVL.